This is a list of T cell receptor beta chains from one sample in a study of identical twins. Each CDR3 protein is one row after TCRdb ran MiXCR on the 5' RACE reads. The table lists about 660,000 distinct CDR3 sequences, 8.5% to 9.5% of them singletons, with 0.98% in the top ten. The sample also formed part of further work on yellow fever vaccine responses in identical twins.

Sequencing was carried out using PBMCs. Receptors originate from a woman aged 18 to 35 in good health. CDR3s include the opening cysteine and the closing phenylalanine or tryptophan. A D gene is named only where the DNA matches it firmly. Size is omitted from some rows. Given values are once, few, many or a class for expanded clones.

V	length	size	D	J	CDR3	DNA
TRBV6-1	16	few	TRBD2	TRBJ2-1	CASRRTSGRGGGGQFF	TGTGCCAGCAGACGGACTAGCGGGAGAGGGGGGGGTGGGCAGTTCTTC
TRBV19	11	many	-	TRBJ1-1	CASSFGGEAFF	TGTGCCAGTAGTTTTGGAGGGGAAGCTTTCTTT
TRBV27	15	-	TRBD2	TRBJ2-3	CASRSRGGRLDTQYF	TGTGCCAGCAGGTCGCGGGGGGGCCGGTTAGATACGCAGTATTTT
TRBV28	15	many	TRBD1	TRBJ2-7	CASSFTGASSYEQYF	TGTGCCAGCAGTTTCACAGGGGCAAGCTCCTACGAGCAGTACTTC
TRBV20-1	17	few	TRBD2	TRBJ2-5	CSARGSLAGGLQETQYF	TGCAGTGCTAGAGGGTCGTTAGCGGGGGGGCTCCAAGAGACCCAGTACTTC
TRBV12-3/TRBV12-4	14	many	-	TRBJ2-3	CASSLGGNTDTQYF	TGTGCCAGCAGTTTGGGCGGGAACACAGATACGCAGTATTTT
TRBV19	13	-	-	TRBJ2-3	CASSMARADTQYF	TGTGCCAGTAGTATGGCCAGGGCAGATACGCAGTATTTT
TRBV6-2/TRBV6-3	14	few	TRBD2	TRBJ2-1	CASSTSLADNEQFF	TGTGCCAGCAGTACGAGTCTAGCGGACAATGAGCAGTTCTTC
TRBV12-3/TRBV12-4	15	-	TRBD1	TRBJ2-7	CASSLPGTDPYEQYF	TGTGCCAGCAGTTTACCCGGGACAGACCCCTACGAGCAGTACTTC
TRBV28	14	few	TRBD2	TRBJ2-7	CASSRGGEGDEQYF	TGTGCCAGCAGTCGCGGGGGGGAGGGTGACGAGCAGTACTTC
TRBV7-6	16	-	TRBD2	TRBJ2-5	CASSLRGGPYQETQYF	TGTGCCAGCAGCTTACGGGGGGGACCCTACCAAGAGACCCAGTACTTC
TRBV4-1	15	-	-	TRBJ2-1	CASSPFMGAENEQFF	TGCGCCAGCAGCCCCTTCATGGGGGCGGAGAATGAGCAGTTCTTC
TRBV12-3/TRBV12-4	15	-	-	TRBJ2-5	CASSLLAPPQETQYF	TGTGCCAGCAGTTTGTTGGCGCCCCCCCAAGAGACCCAGTACTTC
TRBV29-1	17	few	TRBD1	TRBJ2-7	CSVEIIGVGTGPYEQYF	TGCAGCGTTGAAATCATCGGTGTTGGGACAGGGCCCTACGAGCAGTACTTC
TRBV7-2	11	few	-	TRBJ2-5	CASGAVETQYF	TGTGCCAGTGGGGCGGTAGAGACCCAGTACTTC
TRBV12-3/TRBV12-4	13	-	-	TRBJ2-7	CASSFAGPHEQYF	TGTGCCAGCAGTTTTGCAGGGCCCCACGAGCAGTACTTC
TRBV12-3/TRBV12-4	12	few	-	TRBJ1-1	CASSLGSWGAFF	TGTGCCAGCAGTTTGGGCAGCTGGGGAGCTTTCTTT
TRBV6-4	14	-	-	TRBJ2-3	CASAPSPSTDTQYF	TGTGCCAGCGCCCCCAGTCCTAGCACAGATACGCAGTATTTT
TRBV20-1	14	-	-	TRBJ2-7	CSARNRGGSYEQYF	TGCAGTGCTAGAAACAGGGGGGGTTCCTACGAGCAGTACTTC
TRBV5-5	16	many	TRBD2	TRBJ2-1	CASSRGLAGAYNEQFF	TGTGCCAGCAGCAGGGGACTAGCGGGTGCGTACAATGAGCAGTTCTTC
TRBV7-2	13	-	TRBD1	TRBJ2-3	CASRPITGGLQYF	TGTGCCAGCAGACCTATAACAGGGGGCCTCCAGTATTTT
TRBV6-2/TRBV6-3	15	-	TRBD2	TRBJ2-7	CASTERTSGNDEQYF	TGTGCCAGCACCGAACGGACTAGCGGGAACGACGAGCAGTACTTC
TRBV12-3/TRBV12-4	18	-	TRBD2	TRBJ2-3	CASSLAAGLAAPTDTQYF	TGTGCCAGCAGTTTAGCGGCGGGACTAGCGGCCCCCACAGATACGCAGTATTTT
TRBV20-1	13	few	-	TRBJ2-3	CSAGPSRGDTQYF	TGCAGTGCTGGGCCCAGCCGAGGAGATACGCAGTATTTT
TRBV7-2	16	many	TRBD2	TRBJ2-1	CASSLAPGLINNEQFF	TGTGCCAGCAGCTTAGCCCCGGGACTAATAAACAATGAGCAGTTCTTC
TRBV7-3	16	-	TRBD2	TRBJ2-1	CASSFSGGAVDNEQFF	TGTGCCAGCAGCTTTAGCGGGGGGGCAGTAGACAATGAGCAGTTCTTC
TRBV18	13	-	-	TRBJ1-1	CASSPPGQPGAFF	TGTGCCAGCTCACCACCAGGACAACCTGGGGCTTTCTTT
TRBV19	17	few	-	TRBJ2-3	CASSIRPIFTSTDTQYF	TGTGCCAGTAGTATTCGTCCCATTTTCACTAGCACAGATACGCAGTATTTT
TRBV6-5	15	-	TRBD1	TRBJ2-7	CASSYSGQGLGEQYF	TGTGCCAGCAGTTATTCGGGACAGGGGTTAGGAGAGCAGTACTTC
TRBV5-1	15	many	TRBD2	TRBJ2-1	CASSSGLGERDEQFF	TGCGCCAGCAGCTCCGGACTAGGAGAGAGGGATGAGCAGTTCTTC
TRBV4-3	15	few	-	TRBJ2-3	CASSQEWGDTDTQYF	TGCGCCAGCAGCCAAGAGTGGGGGGACACAGATACGCAGTATTTT
TRBV7-9	13	few	-	TRBJ1-1	CASEDWTNTEAFF	TGTGCCAGCGAAGACTGGACGAACACTGAAGCTTTCTTT
TRBV9	16	-	TRBD2	TRBJ2-5	CASSVGLAGDQETQYF	TGTGCCAGCAGCGTAGGACTAGCGGGGGACCAAGAGACCCAGTACTTC
TRBV12-3/TRBV12-4	12	many	-	TRBJ2-7	CASSLTVDEQYF	TGTGCCAGCAGTTTGACGGTGGACGAGCAGTACTTC
TRBV2	15	many	TRBD1	TRBJ2-3	CASSEVGTDGDTQYF	TGTGCCAGCAGTGAAGTAGGGACAGACGGAGATACGCAGTATTTT
TRBV10-3	14	few	TRBD1	TRBJ2-7	CAISGTGAHYEQYF	TGTGCCATCAGCGGGACAGGGGCCCACTACGAGCAGTACTTC
TRBV20-1	15	-	TRBD2	TRBJ2-7	CSARDLSGSINEQYF	TGCAGTGCTAGAGACCTTAGCGGGAGTATCAACGAGCAGTACTTC
TRBV15	16	-	-	TRBJ2-7	CATSRDTLDRTYEQYF	TGTGCCACCAGCAGAGATACCCTCGACAGGACCTACGAGCAGTACTTC
TRBV6-1	15	-	-	TRBJ2-1	CASSTSGGAHNEQFF	TGTGCCAGCAGCACATCAGGGGGGGCGCACAATGAGCAGTTCTTC
TRBV4-3	16	many	-	TRBJ2-3	CASSQHIDTSTDTQYF	TGCGCCAGCAGCCAACATATCGATACTAGCACAGATACGCAGTATTTT
TRBV15	18	-	-	TRBJ2-6	CATQSSGASSSGANVLTF	TGTGCCACCCAATCATCAGGGGCCAGCAGCTCTGGGGCCAACGTCCTGACTTTC